This T cell receptor (beta chain) was identified during a study of blood T cell repertoires in COVID-19. Study as a whole: COVID-19 samples from acute and convalescent phases originated in the United States, Italy and Spain. T cells, B-cell-depleted T cells, or PBMCs supplied cDNA or gDNA.

Per the original data handling: Reference gene primers were amplified, and this amplification served to estimate nucleated cell counts. TCRdb's table, derived via immunoSEQ multiplex PCR, lists solely in-frame clones and lacks some. V, J and clone size are those of that table, while D and trimming were read from the DNA. This sample has 300,000 to 400,000 clones; 65% to 90% occur once, and the top ten carry around 7.2%. Germline-derived CDR1 and CDR2 are SNHLY and FYNNEI. J gave up 4 bases and V 7 bases, and 6 bases lay outside the gene matches. The length of the CDR3 is 16 residues. Source material: peripheral blood. The source of this sequence is a human donor in a cohort sampled during active COVID-19. The chain couples TRBV2 to TRBJ2-2; 13 bases are shared with TRBD2. CDR3 region: CASKELAGGSTGELFF. The DNA of the CDR3 is TGTGCCAGCAAGGAACTAGCGGGGGGGAGCACCGGGGAGCTGTTTTTT.